This TCR beta chain was found in a study of blood T cells in healthy people across ages. Findings and limits, study-wide: When set beside aged donors, long-lived donors presented more naive CD4+ cells and higher diversity. While age rose, TCR beta diversity per million T cells dropped in a roughly linear way.

This CDR3 spans 15 amino acids. V lost 4 bases and J lost 3; bases outside the gene matches: 8. The germline V gene has CDR1 SGHRS and CDR2 YFSETQ. This clonotype came up a few times. Antigen: not known. A second PCR of 7 to 11 cycles used a sample-barcoded 5' primer and a J-beta primer mix. Via MiXCR, TCRdb re-called the 5' RACE reads, giving one row per CDR3 protein. The data contain fewer than 950,000 distinct CDR3 sequences, roughly 50% of them singletons. The TCR was taken from a man at least 80 years old in good health. Sequencing was performed on blood. This rearrangement joins TRBV5-1 to TRBJ2-7; 9 positions match TRBD1. The chain's CDR3 is CASSGVRTGVYEQYF. DNA of the CDR3: TGCGCCAGCAGCGGGGTTCGGACAGGGGTCTACGAGCAGTACTTC.